The clone carrying this TCR beta chain showed up many times. Its antigen is undetermined. This CDR3 has 15 amino acids. CDR1 and CDR2 from the germline V gene are MDHEN and SYDVKM. V lost 5 bases to trimming and J lost 4 bases; unmatched junction nucleotides: 5. This sample is drawn from a study of early T cells in non-severe SARS-CoV-2 infection. Study information: It was bulk RNA from unsorted whole blood that was sequenced, and the chains were unpaired. Study observations and caveats: The matching step, a VDJdb search, favored anti-spike CD8 responses and missed private and CD4 specificities.

Unique molecular identifiers were added to individual cDNA molecules. Via MiXCR, TCRdb re-called the 5' RACE reads, giving one row per CDR3 protein. The sample carries about 55,000 distinct CDR3 sequences, about 6.1% recorded once. Sequenced here: whole blood, sampled at baseline. This TCR was recovered from an adult who was a healthcare worker with PCR-confirmed SARS-CoV-2 infection or an uninfected control (not recorded which). The genes are TRBV28 and TRBJ1-2; 12 nucleotides match TRBD1. For the CDR3, the DNA is TGTGCCAGCAGTGGGGGACAGGGGGCTTCCTATGGCTACACCTTC. It codes for CASSGGQGASYGYTF.